A selection of T cell receptor beta chains follows, all from one sample in a study of OX40 agonist ivuxolimab in advanced cancers. Sequencing was performed with immunoSEQ multiplex PCR; in TCRdb, only in-frame clones are kept and a portion is missing. The sample consists of about 77,000 clones, about 93% of them appearing once. Sequencing was performed on CD4+ or CD8+ T cells sorted from blood, taken in a trial of the OX40 agonist ivuxolimab. The receptors originated from an adult with an advanced solid tumor such as melanoma, head and neck, liver or kidney cancer. CDR3s include the opening cysteine and the closing phenylalanine or tryptophan. The order of the fields is D gene, J gene, CDR3 length, clone size, V gene, CDR3 protein, CDR3 DNA. A D gene is named only where the DNA matches it firmly. Only some rows state a clone size, as once, few, many or a class for expanded clones.

d_gene: -; j_gene: TRBJ2-3; len: 15; abundance: -; v_gene: TRBV19; CDR3aa: CASSNKGAYTDTQYF; CDR3nt: TGTGCCAGTAGTAATAAGGGAGCATACACAGATACGCAGTATTTT
d_gene: -; j_gene: TRBJ2-5; len: 13; abundance: -; v_gene: TRBV18; CDR3aa: CASSPGGSETQYF; CDR3nt: TGTGCCAGCTCACCGGGCGGCTCCGAGACCCAGTACTTC
d_gene: -; j_gene: TRBJ1-5; len: 11; abundance: -; v_gene: TRBV6-9; CDR3aa: CASTNSQPQHF; CDR3nt: TGTGCCAGCACTAACAGTCAGCCCCAGCATTTT
d_gene: -; j_gene: TRBJ2-7; len: 19; abundance: -; v_gene: TRBV7-9; CDR3aa: CASSLARGGGQRLTYEQYF; CDR3nt: TGTGCCAGCAGCTTAGCGCGCGGGGGAGGACAGAGACTAACCTACGAGCAGTACTTC
d_gene: -; j_gene: TRBJ2-6; len: 16; abundance: -; v_gene: TRBV2; CDR3aa: CASSELGGTGANVLTF; CDR3nt: TGTGCCAGCAGTGAATTGGGGGGAACTGGGGCCAACGTCCTGACTTTC
d_gene: -; j_gene: TRBJ2-7; len: 14; abundance: -; v_gene: TRBV29-1; CDR3aa: CSVGGTSQGYEQYF; CDR3nt: TGCAGCGTTGGGGGCACTTCCCAGGGTTACGAGCAGTACTTC
d_gene: -; j_gene: TRBJ2-7; len: 15; abundance: -; v_gene: TRBV6-5; CDR3aa: CASSNPGGVSYEQYF; CDR3nt: TGTGCCAGCAGTAACCCGGGCGGTGTCTCCTACGAGCAGTACTTC
d_gene: -; j_gene: TRBJ1-1; len: 13; abundance: -; v_gene: TRBV6-5; CDR3aa: CASSVQGNTEAFF; CDR3nt: TGTGCCAGCAGTGTTCAGGGGAACACTGAAGCTTTCTTT
d_gene: -; j_gene: TRBJ1-2; len: 13; abundance: -; v_gene: TRBV7-2; CDR3aa: CASRWAFGYGYTF; CDR3nt: TGCGCCAGCAGGTGGGCCTTCGGCTATGGCTACACCTTC
d_gene: -; j_gene: TRBJ1-2; len: 15; abundance: -; v_gene: TRBV28; CDR3aa: CAIPGGPYPGGGYTF; CDR3nt: TGTGCCATTCCCGGGGGACCCTACCCTGGAGGCGGCTACACCTTC
d_gene: -; j_gene: TRBJ1-6; len: 16; abundance: -; v_gene: TRBV28; CDR3aa: CASSFGGNPLNSPLHF; CDR3nt: TGTGCCAGCAGTTTCGGGGGGAATCCCTTAAATTCACCCCTCCACTTT
d_gene: TRBD1; j_gene: TRBJ2-2; len: 16; abundance: once; v_gene: TRBV18; CDR3aa: CASSPGQGLFAGELFF; CDR3nt: TGTGCCAGCTCACCTGGACAGGGGTTGTTTGCCGGGGAGCTGTTTTTT
d_gene: -; j_gene: TRBJ1-2; len: 13; abundance: once; v_gene: TRBV7-8; CDR3aa: CASEKNREGGYTF; CDR3nt: TGTGCCAGCGAGAAAAACAGGGAGGGGGGCTACACCTTC
d_gene: -; j_gene: TRBJ1-5; len: 15; abundance: -; v_gene: TRBV27; CDR3aa: CASSLKGYSNQPQHF; CDR3nt: TGTGCCAGCAGTTTAAAAGGTTATAGCAATCAGCCCCAGCATTTT
d_gene: TRBD1; j_gene: TRBJ1-2; len: 14; abundance: -; v_gene: TRBV28; CDR3aa: CASTSPQGGYGYTF; CDR3nt: TGTGCCAGCACCTCACCACAGGGGGGCTATGGCTACACCTTC
d_gene: TRBD1; j_gene: TRBJ1-3; len: 16; abundance: -; v_gene: TRBV28; CDR3aa: CASSGTGGKLGNTIYF; CDR3nt: TGTGCCAGCAGTGGTACAGGGGGGAAGCTCGGAAACACCATATATTTT
d_gene: TRBD2; j_gene: TRBJ2-1; len: 16; abundance: -; v_gene: TRBV5-1; CDR3aa: CASSLEASGGHNEQFF; CDR3nt: TGCGCCAGCAGCTTGGAGGCTAGCGGGGGTCACAATGAGCAGTTCTTC
d_gene: -; j_gene: TRBJ1-1; len: 13; abundance: -; v_gene: TRBV6-5; CDR3aa: CASSYSRTAEAFF; CDR3nt: TGTGCCAGCAGTTACTCGAGGACCGCTGAAGCTTTCTTT
d_gene: -; j_gene: TRBJ1-6; len: 14; abundance: -; v_gene: TRBV7-3; CDR3aa: CASSHQGGDSPLHF; CDR3nt: TGTGCCAGCAGCCACCAGGGAGGGGATTCACCCCTCCACTTT
d_gene: -; j_gene: TRBJ2-2; len: 14; abundance: -; v_gene: TRBV27; CDR3aa: CASSLSLGLGELFF; CDR3nt: TGTGCCAGCAGTTTATCTTTGGGTCTCGGGGAGCTGTTTTTT
d_gene: -; j_gene: TRBJ1-1; len: 14; abundance: once; v_gene: TRBV28; CDR3aa: CASSLRRPNTEAFF; CDR3nt: TGTGCCAGCAGTTTAAGGCGGCCGAACACTGAAGCTTTCTTT
d_gene: TRBD1; j_gene: TRBJ1-5; len: 14; abundance: -; v_gene: TRBV6-6; CDR3aa: CASSGGTALQPQHF; CDR3nt: TGTGCCAGCTCTGGGGGGACAGCTCTTCAGCCCCAGCATTTT
d_gene: TRBD1; j_gene: TRBJ1-6; len: 15; abundance: -; v_gene: TRBV7-2; CDR3aa: CASSVGQGARSPLHF; CDR3nt: TGTGCCAGCAGCGTAGGACAGGGGGCAAGGTCACCCCTCCACTTT
d_gene: -; j_gene: TRBJ2-1; len: 16; abundance: -; v_gene: TRBV27; CDR3aa: CASSLSGAARYNEQFF; CDR3nt: TGTGCCAGCAGTTTATCGGGAGCGGCCCGATACAATGAGCAGTTCTTC
d_gene: TRBD1; j_gene: TRBJ1-1; len: 14; abundance: -; v_gene: TRBV10-3; CDR3aa: CAISYTGVDTEAFF; CDR3nt: TGTGCCATCAGCTATACAGGGGTGGACACTGAAGCTTTCTTT
d_gene: TRBD1; j_gene: TRBJ2-7; len: 14; abundance: once; v_gene: TRBV5-6; CDR3aa: CASSHRGATYEQYF; CDR3nt: TGTGCCAGCAGTCACAGGGGTGCCACCTACGAGCAGTACTTC
d_gene: -; j_gene: TRBJ2-5; len: 14; abundance: -; v_gene: TRBV21-1; CDR3aa: CASSKSNSTKTQYF; CDR3nt: TGTGCCAGCAGCAAATCGAATAGTACAAAGACCCAGTACTTC
d_gene: -; j_gene: TRBJ1-4; len: 15; abundance: -; v_gene: TRBV6-5; CDR3aa: CASSLTTASNEKLFF; CDR3nt: TGTGCCAGCAGCCTTACGACCGCCTCTAATGAAAAACTGTTTTTT
d_gene: -; j_gene: TRBJ2-1; len: 17; abundance: -; v_gene: TRBV5-4; CDR3aa: CASRMGLGVRPYNEQFF; CDR3nt: TGTGCCAGCAGAATGGGTTTGGGAGTACGACCCTACAATGAGCAGTTCTTC
d_gene: -; j_gene: TRBJ1-1; len: 12; abundance: -; v_gene: TRBV19; CDR3aa: CASSIGWQEAFF; CDR3nt: TGTGCCAGTAGTATAGGGTGGCAGGAAGCTTTCTTT
d_gene: TRBD2; j_gene: TRBJ2-3; len: 15; abundance: -; v_gene: TRBV27; CDR3aa: CASSLWGYSGDTQYF; CDR3nt: TGTGCCAGCAGTTTGTGGGGTTATAGCGGGGATACGCAGTATTTT
d_gene: TRBD2; j_gene: TRBJ2-3; len: 15; abundance: -; v_gene: TRBV6-1; CDR3aa: CASSLAGGKTDTQYF; CDR3nt: TGTGCCAGCAGCCTAGCGGGAGGAAAGACAGATACGCAGTATTTT
d_gene: -; j_gene: TRBJ2-6; len: 15; abundance: -; v_gene: TRBV18; CDR3aa: CASSQGSAGANVLTF; CDR3nt: TGTGCCAGCTCGCAGGGATCGGCTGGGGCCAACGTCCTGACTTTC
d_gene: TRBD1; j_gene: TRBJ1-2; len: 13; abundance: -; v_gene: TRBV6-5; CDR3aa: CASRPTGAGGYTF; CDR3nt: TGTGCCAGCAGGCCGACAGGGGCAGGAGGCTACACCTTC
d_gene: -; j_gene: TRBJ2-1; len: 14; abundance: -; v_gene: TRBV5-1; CDR3aa: CASSLARGHNEQFF; CDR3nt: TGCGCCAGCAGCTTGGCTAGGGGTCACAATGAGCAGTTCTTC
d_gene: TRBD2; j_gene: TRBJ2-1; len: 15; abundance: -; v_gene: TRBV6-1; CDR3aa: CASNLSGGAYNEQFF; CDR3nt: TGTGCCAGCAATCTTAGCGGGGGGGCGTACAATGAGCAGTTCTTC
d_gene: -; j_gene: TRBJ1-1; len: 16; abundance: -; v_gene: TRBV5-4; CDR3aa: CASSPSTGSPGTEAFF; CDR3nt: TGTGCCAGCAGCCCTAGCACGGGGAGTCCTGGCACTGAAGCTTTCTTT
d_gene: -; j_gene: TRBJ1-1; len: 13; abundance: -; v_gene: TRBV5-1; CDR3aa: CASSHSGNTEAFF; CDR3nt: TGCGCCAGCAGCCATTCCGGGAACACTGAAGCTTTCTTT
d_gene: TRBD2; j_gene: TRBJ2-1; len: 18; abundance: -; v_gene: TRBV10-3; CDR3aa: CAISDSGTSGGAYNEQFF; CDR3nt: TGTGCCATCAGTGACTCTGGGACTAGCGGGGGGGCCTACAATGAGCAGTTCTTC
d_gene: TRBD1; j_gene: TRBJ2-2; len: 13; abundance: once; v_gene: TRBV18; CDR3aa: CASSPRQGGELFF; CDR3nt: TGTGCCAGCTCACCTCGACAGGGCGGGGAGCTGTTTTTT
d_gene: TRBD1; j_gene: TRBJ2-1; len: 16; abundance: -; v_gene: TRBV18; CDR3aa: CASSPRLQGLDNEQFF; CDR3nt: TGTGCCAGCTCACCACGGTTACAGGGGCTTGACAATGAGCAGTTCTTC
d_gene: -; j_gene: TRBJ2-2; len: 13; abundance: -; v_gene: TRBV27; CDR3aa: CASSSGRSGELFF; CDR3nt: TGTGCCAGCAGTTCCGGGCGGTCTGGGGAGCTGTTTTTT
d_gene: -; j_gene: TRBJ1-4; len: 15; abundance: once; v_gene: TRBV5-1; CDR3aa: CASSSDSGQGEKLFF; CDR3nt: TGCGCCAGCAGCTCGGATTCAGGGCAGGGCGAAAAACTGTTTTTT
d_gene: TRBD1; j_gene: TRBJ1-4; len: 14; abundance: once; v_gene: TRBV6-5; CDR3aa: CASSATGGGEKLFF; CDR3nt: TGTGCCAGCAGCGCGACAGGGGGCGGTGAAAAACTGTTTTTT
d_gene: TRBD2; j_gene: TRBJ2-7; len: 14; abundance: -; v_gene: TRBV10-3; CDR3aa: CATSPSGGDVVQYF; CDR3nt: TGTGCCACCTCGCCTAGCGGGGGTGATGTTGTGCAGTACTTC
d_gene: -; j_gene: TRBJ2-6; len: 15; abundance: -; v_gene: TRBV6-1; CDR3aa: CASSPNRAGANVLTF; CDR3nt: TGTGCCAGCAGCCCCAACAGGGCTGGGGCCAACGTCCTGACTTTC